This T cell receptor beta chain is drawn from a study of T cells after posttransplantation cyclophosphamide. Only a few counts were recorded for this clone. Germline loops: CDR1 KGHSH, CDR2 LQKENI. CDR3 size: 17 residues. The V and J ends lost 2 bases and 4 bases, in that order; junction bases with no gene match: 12. Method: immunoSEQ multiplex PCR; TCRdb's copy keeps in-frame clones and lacks some. The sample holds tens of thousands of clones; more than 70% are singletons and the top ten take 2.8%. The origin of this receptor is a young man with a blood cancer, CMV-positive, and with a related stem cell donor. This chain links TRBV18 with TRBJ1-1; 8 bases fit TRBD1. Sequenced: PBMCs. In DNA, the CDR3 is TGTGCCAGCTCACCAGCCCTGCAGGGGGCAGGGAGCACTGAAGCTTTCTTT. Residues: CASSPALQGAGSTEAFF.